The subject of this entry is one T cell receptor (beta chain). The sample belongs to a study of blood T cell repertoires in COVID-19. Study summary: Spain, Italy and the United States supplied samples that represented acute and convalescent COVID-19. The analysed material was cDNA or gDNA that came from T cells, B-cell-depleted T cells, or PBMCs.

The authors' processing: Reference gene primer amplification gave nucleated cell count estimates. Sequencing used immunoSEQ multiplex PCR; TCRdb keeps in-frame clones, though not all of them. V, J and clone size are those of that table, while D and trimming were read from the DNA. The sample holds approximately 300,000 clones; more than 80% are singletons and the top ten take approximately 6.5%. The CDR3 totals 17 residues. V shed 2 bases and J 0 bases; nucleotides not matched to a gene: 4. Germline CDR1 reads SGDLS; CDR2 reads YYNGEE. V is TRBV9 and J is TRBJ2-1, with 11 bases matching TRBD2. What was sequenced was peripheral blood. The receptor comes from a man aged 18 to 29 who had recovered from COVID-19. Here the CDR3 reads CASSVGLAGSSYNEQFF. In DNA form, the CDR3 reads TGTGCCAGCAGCGTCGGACTAGCGGGTAGCTCCTACAATGAGCAGTTCTTC.